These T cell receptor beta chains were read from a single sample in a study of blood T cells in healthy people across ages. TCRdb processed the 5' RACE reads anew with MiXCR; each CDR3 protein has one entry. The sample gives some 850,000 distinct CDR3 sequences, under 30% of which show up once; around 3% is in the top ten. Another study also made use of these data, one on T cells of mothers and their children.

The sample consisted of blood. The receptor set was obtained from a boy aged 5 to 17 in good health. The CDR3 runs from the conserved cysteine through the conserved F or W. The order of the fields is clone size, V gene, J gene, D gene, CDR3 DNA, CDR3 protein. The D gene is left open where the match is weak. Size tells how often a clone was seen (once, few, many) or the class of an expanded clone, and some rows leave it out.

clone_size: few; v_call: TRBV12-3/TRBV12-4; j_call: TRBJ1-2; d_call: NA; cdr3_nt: TGTGCCAGCAGTTTAGTACCCAGTCAAACTTATGGCTACACCTTC; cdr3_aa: CASSLVPSQTYGYTF
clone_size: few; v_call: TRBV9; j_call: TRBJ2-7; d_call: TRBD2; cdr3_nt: TGTGCCAGCAGCGTAGCCCAACTAGCGGGGGATGAGCAGTACTTC; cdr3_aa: CASSVAQLAGDEQYF
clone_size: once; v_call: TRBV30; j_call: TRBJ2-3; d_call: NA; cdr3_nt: TGTGCCTGGAGCCGGGACACTAGCACAGATACGCAGTATTTT; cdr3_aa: CAWSRDTSTDTQYF
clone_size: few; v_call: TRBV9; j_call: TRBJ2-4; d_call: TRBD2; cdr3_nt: TGTGCCAGCAGCCCTTGGGGGGGGACCTTAAACATTCAGTACTTC; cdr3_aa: CASSPWGGTLNIQYF
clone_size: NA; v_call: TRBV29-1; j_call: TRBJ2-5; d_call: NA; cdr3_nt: TGCAGCGTTGAATGGGGCGTGGGGCAAGAGACCCAGTACTTC; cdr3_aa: CSVEWGVGQETQYF
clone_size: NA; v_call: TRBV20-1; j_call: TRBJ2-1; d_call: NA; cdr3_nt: TGCAGTGCTCTCCAGGGTCGGGGCTTCTACAATGAGCAGTTCTTC; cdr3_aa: CSALQGRGFYNEQFF
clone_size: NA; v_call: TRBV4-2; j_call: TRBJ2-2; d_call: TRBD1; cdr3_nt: TGTGCCAGCAGCCAGGGGACAGGTGGGTGGACCGGGGAGCTGTTTTTT; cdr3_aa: CASSQGTGGWTGELFF
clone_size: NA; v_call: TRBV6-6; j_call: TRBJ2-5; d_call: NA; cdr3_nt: TGTGCCAGCAGTTACTCGATCCGCAACCAAGAGACCCAGTACTTC; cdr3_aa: CASSYSIRNQETQYF
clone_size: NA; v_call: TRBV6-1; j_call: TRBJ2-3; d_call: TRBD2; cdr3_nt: TGTGCCAGCAGTGTACGGACTAGCGGGGCAGATACGCAGTATTTT; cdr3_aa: CASSVRTSGADTQYF
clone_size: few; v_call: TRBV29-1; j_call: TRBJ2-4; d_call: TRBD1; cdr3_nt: TGCAGCGTTGAAGGACAGGGGACCACTCAGTACTTC; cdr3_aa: CSVEGQGTTQYF
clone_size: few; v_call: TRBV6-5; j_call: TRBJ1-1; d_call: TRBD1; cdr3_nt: TGTGCCAGCAGTTACGGACAGGGAGGACACAACACTGAAGCTTTCTTT; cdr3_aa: CASSYGQGGHNTEAFF
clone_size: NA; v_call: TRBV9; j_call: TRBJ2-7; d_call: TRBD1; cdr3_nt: TGTGCCAGCAGCGTCGAGGGGGACAGCTCCTACGAGCAGTACTTC; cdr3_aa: CASSVEGDSSYEQYF
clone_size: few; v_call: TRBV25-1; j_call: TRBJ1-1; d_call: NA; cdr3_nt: TGTGCCAGCAGTGACCCCTCGGCAGGACACACTGAAGCTTTCTTT; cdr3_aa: CASSDPSAGHTEAFF
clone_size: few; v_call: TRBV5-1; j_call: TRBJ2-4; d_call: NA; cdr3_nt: TGCGCCAGCAGCCGAGGGGACACCTCTAACATTCAGTACTTC; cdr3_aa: CASSRGDTSNIQYF
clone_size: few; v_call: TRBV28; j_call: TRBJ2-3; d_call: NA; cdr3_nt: TGTGCCAGCGCCCGAGGGTCCCCCCTTGGTACGCAGTATTTT; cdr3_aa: CASARGSPLGTQYF
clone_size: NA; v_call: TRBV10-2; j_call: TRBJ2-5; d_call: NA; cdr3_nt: TGCGCCAGCAGTGAGAACAGCGGATATGGGACCCAGTACTTC; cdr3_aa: CASSENSGYGTQYF
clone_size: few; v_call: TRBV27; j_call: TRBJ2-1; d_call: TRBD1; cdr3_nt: TGTGCCAGCAGTTCATCCCAAGGGGGCGAGCAGTTCTTC; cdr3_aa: CASSSSQGGEQFF
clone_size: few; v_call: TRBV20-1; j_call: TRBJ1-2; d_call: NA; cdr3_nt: TGCAGTGCCAACGACCAGTACCAGCCTGGCTACACCTTC; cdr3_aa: CSANDQYQPGYTF
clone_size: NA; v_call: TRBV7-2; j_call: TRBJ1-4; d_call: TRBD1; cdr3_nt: TGTGCCAGCAGGAGACAGGGGTATGAAAAACTGTTTTTT; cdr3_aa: CASRRQGYEKLFF
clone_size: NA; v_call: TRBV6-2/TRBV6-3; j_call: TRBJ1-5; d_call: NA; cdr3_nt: TGTGCCAGCAGTTACCTGACGGGGTCCAGGCAGCCCCAGCATTTT; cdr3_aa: CASSYLTGSRQPQHF
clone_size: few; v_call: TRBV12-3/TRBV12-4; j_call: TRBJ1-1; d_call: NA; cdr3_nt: TGTGCCAGCAGTCCCGTTCACTCCAGTGAAGCTTTCTTT; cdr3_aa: CASSPVHSSEAFF
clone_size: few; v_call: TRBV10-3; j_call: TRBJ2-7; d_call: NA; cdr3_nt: TGTGCCATCAGCGGGACCCCCCGCGCCCACGAGCAGTACTTC; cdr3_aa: CAISGTPRAHEQYF
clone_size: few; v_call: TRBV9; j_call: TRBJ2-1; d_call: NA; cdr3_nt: TGTGCCAGCAGCGGGGCCCTCAATGAGCAGTTCTTC; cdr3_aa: CASSGALNEQFF
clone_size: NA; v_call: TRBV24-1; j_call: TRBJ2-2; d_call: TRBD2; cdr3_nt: TGTGCCATGACAGTCCCTCGGACTAGCGGGGGGGCGAACACCGGGGAGCTGTTTTTT; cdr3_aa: CAMTVPRTSGGANTGELFF
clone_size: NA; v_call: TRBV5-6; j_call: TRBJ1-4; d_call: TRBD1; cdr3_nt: TGTGCCAGCAGCCGCGGACAGGGAACTGAAAAACTGTTTTTT; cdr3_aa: CASSRGQGTEKLFF
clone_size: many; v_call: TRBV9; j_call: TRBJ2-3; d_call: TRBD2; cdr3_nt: TGTGCCAGCAGCACCGGCGGACTAGCGGGAATCACAGATACGCAGTATTTT; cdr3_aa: CASSTGGLAGITDTQYF